The 8 T cell receptor beta chains listed next were all sequenced from one sample in a study of cytomegalovirus exposure and HLA in healthy donors. PCR used 60 Vbeta primers and 13 Jbeta primers. TCRdb keeps only in-frame clones here, not all; method: immunoSEQ multiplex PCR. The table lists 140,000 or so clones, about 80% of them singletons. The specimen sequenced was PBMCs. These receptors were taken from a woman aged 25 to 39 in good health and CMV-seronegative.

The chain joins TRBV29-1 to TRBJ2-2; D gene ambiguous. Trimming removed 4 bases at V and 1 base at J, with 4 bases between. CDR1 is SQVTM, CDR2 ANQGSEA, per germline. This CDR3 region has 12 residues. The CDR3 DNA reads TGCAGCGTTGTCCAGAACACCGGGGAGCTGTTTTTT. This codes for CSVVQNTGELFF.

The rearrangement uses TRBV9 and TRBJ1-2; D may be TRBD1 (5 bases). V was cut by 3 bases and J by 8 bases, with 14 bases left in between. Looked up from germline, CDR1 is SGDLS and CDR2 is YYNGEE. The CDR3 is made up of 13 amino acids. The CDR3 loop is CASSATDALGYTF. The CDR3 DNA follows: TGTGCCAGCAGCGCGACAGATGCACTGGGCTACACCTTC.

V usage is TRBV30 and J usage is TRBJ1-2, with D maybe TRBD1 (6 bases). Germline loops: CDR1 GTSNPN, CDR2 SVGIG (reference sequence). The V end lost 1 base, the J end lost 2 bases, and 11 bases lay between the germline ends. The CDR3 runs to 14 residues. The CDR3 DNA reads TGTGCCTGGAGTGCAGGGGTACTGAACTATGGCTACACCTTC. Its translation is CAWSAGVLNYGYTF. Full variable domain (missing parts from reference TRBV30 and TRBJ1-2): SQTIHQWPATLVQPVGSPLSLECTVEGTSNPNLYWYRQAAGRGLQLLFYSVGIGQISSEVPQNLSASRPQDRQFILSSKKLLLSDSGFYLCAWSAGVLNYGYTFGSGTRLTVV.

The V gene is TRBV29-1, the J gene TRBJ2-7; D call uncertain. From germline, CDR1 is SQVTM and CDR2 ANQGSEA. This CDR3 spans 12 amino acids. Trimming pared 1 base from V and 0 bases from J, leaving 4 bases between. CDR3 sequence: CSVEGHSYEQYF. The CDR3 coding sequence is TGCAGCGTTGAAGGACACTCCTACGAGCAGTACTTC.

This clone showed up just once. The chain carries TRBV7-2 and TRBJ2-7, with TRBD1 matching over 8 bases. V was clipped by 1 base and J by 2 bases; unmatched bases: 7. The CDR3 is 16 residues long. Germline V gene sequence: CDR1 SGHTA, CDR2 FQGNSA. CDR3 coding DNA: TGTGCCAGCAGCTTAGGTACCGCAGGGGGCACCTACGAGCAGTACTTC. This sequence encodes CASSLGTAGGTYEQYF. The whole variable domain, remainder taken from reference TRBV7-2 and TRBJ2-7, is GAGVSQSPSNKVTEKGKDVELRCDPISGHTALYWYRQSLGQGLEFLIYFQGNSAPDKSGLPSDRFSAERTGGSVSTLTIQRTQQEDSAVYLCASSLGTAGGTYEQYFGPGTRLTVT.

The V call is TRBV4-2, the J call TRBJ1-6; D is ambiguous. V lost 0 bases, J lost 7 bases, and 7 bases lay in between. Germline loops: CDR1 LGHNA, CDR2 YNFKEQ. The CDR3 has 14 amino acids. The CDR3 sequence: CASSQDSLNSPLHF. CDR3 sequence (DNA): TGTGCCAGCAGCCAAGATTCTCTCAATTCACCCCTCCACTTT.

This clone was seen only a few times. The genes are TRBV2 and TRBJ1-2, with 8 nucleotides matching TRBD1. CDR1 SNHLY and CDR2 FYNNEI come from the germline V gene. Germline trimming cut 6 bases from V and 1 base from J; bases unmatched to any gene: 10. The CDR3 is 16 amino acids. The CDR3 is CASSIDRGSLNYGYTF. In nucleotides, the CDR3 is TGTGCCAGCAGCATCGACAGGGGTTCTCTTAACTATGGCTACACCTTC.

The gene calls are TRBV7-8 and TRBJ2-7; D gene unclear. The CDR3 consists of 15 residues. Germline V CDR1 and CDR2: SGHVS, FQNEAQ. Trimming stripped 4 bases from V and 5 bases from J, with 18 bases between. Written as DNA, the CDR3 is TGTGCCAGCAGCTCGTCGGAGCTGGGTACCCACGAGCAGTACTTC. Amino acid sequence: CASSSSELGTHEQYF. The full variable domain, rest sourced from reference TRBV7-8 and TRBJ2-7, is GAGVSQSPRYKVAKRGQDVALRCDPISGHVSLFWYQQALGQGPEFLTYFQNEAQLDKSGLPSDRFFAERPEGSVSTLKIQRTQQEDSAVYLCASSSSELGTHEQYFGPGTRLTVT.